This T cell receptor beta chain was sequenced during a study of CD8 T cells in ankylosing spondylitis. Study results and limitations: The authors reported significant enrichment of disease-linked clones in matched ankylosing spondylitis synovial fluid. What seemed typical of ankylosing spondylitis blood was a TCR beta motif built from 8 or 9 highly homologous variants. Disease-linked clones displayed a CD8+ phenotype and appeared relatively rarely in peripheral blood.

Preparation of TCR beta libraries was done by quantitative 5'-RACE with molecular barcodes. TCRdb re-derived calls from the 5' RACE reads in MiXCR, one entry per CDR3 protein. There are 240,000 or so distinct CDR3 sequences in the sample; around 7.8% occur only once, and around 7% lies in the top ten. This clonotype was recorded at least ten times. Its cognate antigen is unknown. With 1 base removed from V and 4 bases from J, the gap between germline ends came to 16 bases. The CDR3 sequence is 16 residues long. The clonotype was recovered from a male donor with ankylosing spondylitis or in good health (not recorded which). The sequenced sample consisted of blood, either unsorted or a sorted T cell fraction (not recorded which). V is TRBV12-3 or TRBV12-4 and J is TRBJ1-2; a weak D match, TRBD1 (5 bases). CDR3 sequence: CASSLGDPGRGYGYTF. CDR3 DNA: TGTGCCAGCAGTTTAGGGGACCCGGGACGGGGCTATGGCTACACCTTC.